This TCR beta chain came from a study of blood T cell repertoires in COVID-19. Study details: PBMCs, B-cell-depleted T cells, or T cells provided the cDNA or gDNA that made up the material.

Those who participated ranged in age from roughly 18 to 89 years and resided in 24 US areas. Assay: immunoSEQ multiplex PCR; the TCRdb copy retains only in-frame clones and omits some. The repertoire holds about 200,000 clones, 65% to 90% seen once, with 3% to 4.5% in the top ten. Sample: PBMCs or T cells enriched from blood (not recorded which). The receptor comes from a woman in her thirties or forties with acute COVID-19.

The CDR3 region has the DNA TGCGCCAGCAGTGACCCTAGCGGGGGCCACAATGAGCAGTTCTTC. Protein sequence: CASSDPSGGHNEQFF. The J gene is TRBJ2-1, the V gene TRBV10-2; 10 nucleotides align to TRBD2. V gave up 3 bases and J gave up 5 bases; unmatched junction bases: 4. The germline CDR1 and CDR2 sequences are WSHSY and SAAADI. This CDR3 is 15 amino acids long.